This TCR beta chain appears in the sequencing data of a study of OX40 agonist ivuxolimab in advanced cancers. Findings and caveats of the study: CD4+ T cells averaged fewer expanded clones than CD8+ T cells. At 0.1 to 3.0 mg/kg and by week 6, CD4+ and CD8+ T cells in the blood had expanded clonally.

On this clone itself: The antigen remains unidentified.

Some clones are missing from TCRdb's copy, which holds only in-frame ones; the method was immunoSEQ multiplex PCR. Among 90,000 to 120,000 clones, more than 85% were seen once, and the ten largest hold about 1.2%. Germline V gene sequence: CDR1 MDHEN, CDR2 SYDVKM. The V end lost 6 bases, the J end lost 10 bases, and 18 bases lay between the germline ends. The CDR3 is 13 residues long. People who had autoimmune disease history or systemic immunosuppression were excluded. At baseline, cycle 4 day 1, and cycle 7 day 1, blood was sampled. This sequence was found in an adult with an advanced solid tumor such as melanoma, head and neck, liver or kidney cancer. The sequences come from CD4+ or CD8+ T cells sorted from blood, collected in a trial of the OX40 agonist ivuxolimab. The rearrangement links TRBV28 to TRBJ1-1, with D perhaps TRBD1 (6 bases). The CDR3 bases are TGTGCCAGCAGCCTCGGGGGGGGACAAGGAGCTTTCTTT. Translation: CASSLGGGQGAFF.